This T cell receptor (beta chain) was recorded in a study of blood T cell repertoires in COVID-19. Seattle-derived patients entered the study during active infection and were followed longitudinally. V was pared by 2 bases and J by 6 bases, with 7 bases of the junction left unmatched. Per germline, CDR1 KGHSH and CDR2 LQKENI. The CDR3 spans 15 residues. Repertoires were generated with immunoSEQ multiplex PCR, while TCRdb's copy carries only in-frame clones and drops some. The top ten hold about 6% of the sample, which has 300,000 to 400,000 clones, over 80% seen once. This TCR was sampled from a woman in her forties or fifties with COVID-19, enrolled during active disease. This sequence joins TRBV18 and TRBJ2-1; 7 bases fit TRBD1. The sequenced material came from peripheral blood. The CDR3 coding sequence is TGTGCCAGCTCACCAACCGGGACAGTTCCCAATGAGCAGTTCTTC. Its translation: CASSPTGTVPNEQFF.